This is a list of T cell receptor beta chains from one sample in a study of tumor-infiltrating lymphocytes in localized non-small cell lung cancer. TCRdb's copy holds only in-frame clones and misses some; the assay was immunoSEQ multiplex PCR. The data contain about 10,000 clones, 65% to 80% of them seen just once; the ten biggest clones take up roughly 19%. The sequencing sample was made of uninvolved lung tissue not adjacent to the tumor. All receptors derive from a human donor with non-small cell lung cancer. CDR3s include the opening cysteine and the closing phenylalanine or tryptophan. The order of the fields is D gene, J gene, V gene, clone size, CDR3 protein, CDR3 DNA. The D gene is left open where the match is weak. Clone sizes are given selectively: once, few, many, or a class where the clone is expanded.

>.|TRBJ2-5|TRBV6-4|.
CASRRTPQETQYF
TGTGCCAGCAGACGGACGCCGCAAGAGACCCAGTACTTC
>.|TRBJ1-3|TRBV5-1|.
CASSLLIGGPSSGNTIYF
TGCGCCAGCAGCTTGCTAATTGGGGGCCCGAGCTCTGGAAACACCATATATTTT
>TRBD1|TRBJ2-7|TRBV7-2|.
CASSPWDRGSYEQYF
TGTGCCAGCAGCCCATGGGACAGGGGGTCCTACGAGCAGTACTTC
>.|TRBJ1-4|TRBV5-1|.
CASSSAGGSNEKLFF
TGCGCCAGCAGCTCCGCCGGGGGGTCTAATGAAAAACTGTTTTTT
>.|TRBJ1-5|TRBV2|.
CASRVRREGQPQHF
TGTGCCAGCAGGGTTCGTAGGGAAGGTCAGCCCCAGCATTTT
>TRBD2|TRBJ2-1|TRBV9|.
CASSPTLAGGYNEQFF
TGTGCCAGCAGCCCAACTCTAGCGGGAGGGTACAATGAGCAGTTCTTC
>.|TRBJ2-7|TRBV5-1|.
CASSREGAGSYEQYF
TGCGCCAGCAGCCGGGAAGGGGCCGGTTCCTACGAGCAGTACTTC
>.|TRBJ1-1|TRBV4-2|.
CASSQEAGALNTEAFF
TGTGCCAGCAGCCAAGAGGCAGGGGCGCTTAACACTGAAGCTTTCTTT
>.|TRBJ1-1|TRBV12-5|few
CASGLGRGEAFF
TGTGCTAGTGGCCTGGGCCGAGGGGAAGCTTTCTTT
>.|TRBJ1-2|TRBV7-2|.
CASMARVGGYGYTF
TGTGCCAGTATGGCCCGTGTGGGCGGCTATGGCTACACCTTC
>.|TRBJ1-1|TRBV7-6|.
CASSFAGVDTEAFF
TGTGCCAGCAGCTTCGCAGGGGTCGACACTGAAGCTTTCTTT
>TRBD2|TRBJ2-1|TRBV28|.
CASCGLAGINEQFF
TGTGCCAGCTGCGGGCTAGCGGGAATCAATGAGCAGTTCTTC
>.|TRBJ2-7|TRBV9|.
CASSVSSGISYEQYF
TGTGCCAGCAGCGTATCCAGCGGTATCTCCTACGAGCAGTACTTC
>.|TRBJ2-3|TRBV9|.
CASSPQSDTQYF
TGTGCCAGCAGCCCCCAGTCAGATACGCAGTATTTT
>.|TRBJ2-7|TRBV7-2|once
CASSYGRVGGEQYF
TGTGCCAGCAGCTACGGACGGGTGGGGGGCGAGCAGTACTTC